The clone carrying this T cell receptor beta chain showed up many times. The data were taken from a study of spatial heterogeneity in lung cancer. Study information: In raw reads, more than 8.5 appearances on average were recorded for each unique TCR and UMI combination.

CDR1 is SEHNR, CDR2 FQNEAQ, per germline (reference sequence). Deletions cut 5 bases from V and 4 bases from J, with 8 bases between. The CDR3 has 12 amino acids. Stated time point: sample taken at primary tumor resection. The authors sequenced whole RNA from tumor, nontumor lung or frozen PBMC without sorting. Single TCR cDNA molecules each had their own unique molecular identifier. TCRdb re-called the 5' RACE reads with MiXCR, one entry per CDR3 protein. The repertoire has 40,000 or so distinct CDR3 sequences, 3% to 3.5% of them found once; the top ten carry roughly 35%. This receptor was identified in a male donor with early-stage non-small cell lung cancer. Sample: normal lung tissue next to the tumor, taken at surgery. V is TRBV7-9 and J is TRBJ1-1, with D perhaps TRBD1 (5 bases). CDR3 nucleotides: TGTGCCAGCAGCAGGGGTATCACTGAAGCTTTCTTT. It specifies CASSRGITEAFF.